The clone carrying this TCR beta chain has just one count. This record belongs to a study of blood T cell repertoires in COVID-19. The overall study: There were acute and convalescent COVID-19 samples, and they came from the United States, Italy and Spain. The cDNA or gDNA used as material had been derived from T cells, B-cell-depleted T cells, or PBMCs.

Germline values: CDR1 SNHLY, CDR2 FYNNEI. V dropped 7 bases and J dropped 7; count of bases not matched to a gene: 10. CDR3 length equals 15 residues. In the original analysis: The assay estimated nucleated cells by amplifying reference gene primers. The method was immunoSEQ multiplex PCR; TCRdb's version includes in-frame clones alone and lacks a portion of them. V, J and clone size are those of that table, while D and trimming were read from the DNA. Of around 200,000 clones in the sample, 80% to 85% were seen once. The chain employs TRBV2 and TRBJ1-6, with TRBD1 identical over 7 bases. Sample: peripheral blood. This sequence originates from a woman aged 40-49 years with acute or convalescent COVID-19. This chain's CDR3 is CASTRDTGANSPLHF. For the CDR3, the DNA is TGTGCCAGCACCCGGGACACAGGGGCCAATTCACCCCTCCACTTT.